Listed below are T cell receptor beta chains from one sample, sequenced in a study of PD-1 blockade in classical Hodgkin lymphoma. Libraries were prepared by immunoSEQ multiplex PCR; TCRdb keeps only in-frame clonotypes and omits some of them. The sample holds about 64,000 clones, roughly nine tenths seen once. The sequences come from peripheral blood mononuclear cells (PBMCs), collected before the fourth cycle of nivolumab. All receptors derive from a human donor with classical Hodgkin lymphoma. Both conserved end residues are part of each CDR3. The D gene is left open where the match is weak. Clone size is stated in some rows and not others, as once, few, many or a class when expanded.

>TRBV11-2|TRBJ2-5|.|.
TGTGCCAGCAGCTCTAATGACAGTGAACAAGAGACCCAGTACTTC
CASSSNDSEQETQYF
>TRBV5-1|TRBJ1-2|few|TRBD1
TGCGCCAGCAGCGAACCGGGACAGATCTATGGCTACACCTTC
CASSEPGQIYGYTF
>TRBV5-1|TRBJ2-7|.|.
TGCGCCAGCAGCCCGAACCACTCCTACGAGCAGTACTTC
CASSPNHSYEQYF
>TRBV19|TRBJ2-7|.|.
TGTGCCAGTAGTACTACTTGGACAGACGAGCAGTACTTC
CASSTTWTDEQYF
>TRBV11-2|TRBJ2-3|.|.
TGTGCCAGCAGCCACACAGATACGCAGTATTTT
CASSHTDTQYF
>TRBV19|TRBJ1-5|few|.
TGTGCCAGTACCGGCAGGGATGTCTATCAGCCCCAGCATTTT
CASTGRDVYQPQHF
>TRBV11-2|TRBJ2-1|.|TRBD1
TGTGCCAGCAGCCTGGGACAGGGTTCCTACAATGAGCAGTTCTTC
CASSLGQGSYNEQFF
>TRBV11-2|TRBJ2-5|.|TRBD2
TGTGCCAGCAGCTTAGAGTTCGCGGGGGTAACGGAGACCCAGTACTTC
CASSLEFAGVTETQYF
>TRBV9|TRBJ2-3|.|TRBD1
TGTGCCAGCAGCGTAGCTACGACAGGGATGGGGACAGATACGCAGTATTTT
CASSVATTGMGTDTQYF
>TRBV6-1|TRBJ2-1|.|.
TGTGCCAGCAGTGCTTGGAGGGGGGGGTCCTACAATGAGCAGTTCTTC
CASSAWRGGSYNEQFF
>TRBV5-1|TRBJ2-3|few|TRBD2
TGCGCCAGCACCCTATTAGCGGGAGGGGCGGATACGCAGTATTTT
CASTLLAGGADTQYF